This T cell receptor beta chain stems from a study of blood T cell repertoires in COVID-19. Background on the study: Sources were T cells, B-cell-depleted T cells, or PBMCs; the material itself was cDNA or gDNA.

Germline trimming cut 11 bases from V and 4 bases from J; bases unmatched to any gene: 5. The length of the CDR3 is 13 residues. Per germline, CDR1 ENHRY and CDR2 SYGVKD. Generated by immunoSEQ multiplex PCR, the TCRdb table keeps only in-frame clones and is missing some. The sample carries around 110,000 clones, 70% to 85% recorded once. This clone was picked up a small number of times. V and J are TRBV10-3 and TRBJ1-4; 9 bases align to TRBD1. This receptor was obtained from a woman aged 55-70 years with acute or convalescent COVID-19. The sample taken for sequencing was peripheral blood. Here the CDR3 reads CASRTGDNEKLFF. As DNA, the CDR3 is TGTGCCTCCAGGACAGGGGATAATGAAAAACTGTTTTTT.